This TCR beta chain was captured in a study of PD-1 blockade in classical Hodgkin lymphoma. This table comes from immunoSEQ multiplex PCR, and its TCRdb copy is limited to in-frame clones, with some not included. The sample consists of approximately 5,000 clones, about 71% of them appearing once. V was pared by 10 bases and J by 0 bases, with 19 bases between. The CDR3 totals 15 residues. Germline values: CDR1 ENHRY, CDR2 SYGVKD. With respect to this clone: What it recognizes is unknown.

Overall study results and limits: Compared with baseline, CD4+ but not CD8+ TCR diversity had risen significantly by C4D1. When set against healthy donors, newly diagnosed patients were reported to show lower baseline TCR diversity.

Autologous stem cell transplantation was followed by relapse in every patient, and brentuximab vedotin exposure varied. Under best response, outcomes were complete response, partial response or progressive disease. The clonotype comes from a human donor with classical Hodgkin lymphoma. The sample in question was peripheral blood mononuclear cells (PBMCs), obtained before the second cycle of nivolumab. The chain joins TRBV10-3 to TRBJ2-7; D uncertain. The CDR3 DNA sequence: TGTGCCAGCAGCACGATGGTGGTAAGCTCCTACGAGCAGTACTTC. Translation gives CASSTMVVSSYEQYF.